What follows describes a single T cell receptor beta chain. This clone appeared a single time. It lacks a known antigen. Base qualities are missing; no much larger clone stands one base away. The donors were healthy, HIV-negative adults with no recently reported acute infections or vaccinations. Every donor was a Caucasian adult residing in Nashville, Tennessee, USA. Magnetic negative selection was used to enrich CD4+ T cells, after which naive cells were positively selected on CD45RA and the negative fraction became the memory subset. Blood was collected by leukapheresis, and PBMCs were isolated by Ficoll-Histopaque density gradient centrifugation and then cryopreserved in liquid nitrogen vapor phase. Analytical flow cytometry was used to check the purity and quantity of every magnetically sorted T cell population. Genomic DNA was isolated from each sorted fraction and quantified by UV absorbance on a Nanodrop 2000c.

V loses 5 bases of germline sequence and J loses 1 base, and the interval between the two ends is 14 bases. For CDR1 and CDR2, the germline V gene (reference sequence) lists LNHDA and SQIVND. The CDR3, from cysteine to phenylalanine, totals 15 residues. This entry keeps only the CDR3 DNA: 45 bases, framed from base 1. These data originate in a study of shared clonotypes between healthy human individuals (dated by TCRdb to the early 2020s). Broadly, across the study: The cohort comprised a couple of women and a few men aged 18 to 49 years. For each donor, CD4 naive and CD4 memory were each run on three plates, CD8 naive on two plates, and CD8 memory on one plate. To increase sequencing depth and limit assay-specific biases, TCR repertoire library preparation and sequencing were carried out by different laboratories using diverse techniques. To estimate repertoire size and how much clonotype sharing occurs between individuals, the study deeply sequenced the blood TCR repertoires of about five healthy adults. Each donor's leukapheresis produced roughly between about 0.85 and 10 billion PBMCs. Results and caveats for the whole study, not just this receptor: The genetic and exposure-history diversity represented was limited by the small number of donors. Based on pairwise subsampling, the degree of clonotype sharing among donors was expected to be affected by sequencing depth. Compared with non-shared clonotypes, the clonotypes found in all four sorted-subset donors had higher generation probabilities. About 5% of naive CD4, roughly 3.6% of naive CD8, around 2.3% of memory CD4, and more than 0.35% of memory CD8 clonotypes were shared across several donors. Larger estimated clonotype richness was generally found for naive subsets than for memory subsets. Sampling was restricted to blood, and TCR repertoires in tissues likely differ from the TCR repertoires found in blood. Rarefaction of sorted-subset datasets indicated incomplete sequencing despite the large sequencing depth.

Using the deep immunoSEQ assay, TCR CDR3 regions were amplified from genomic DNA by multiplex PCR. Extracted genomic DNA from each cell subset was distributed evenly across all wells of several immunoSEQ 96-well plates, and each plate was treated as a replicate. For sorted subsets, about 200 ng genomic DNA, equal to tens of thousands of T cell genomes, was loaded into each replicate PCR. Purified libraries were quantified with a Qubit 3.0 fluorometer, sized on a Bioanalyzer 2100, and re-quantified with the KAPA Library Quantification kit. Every immunoSEQ 96-well plate was sequenced on a dedicated single-read 150-cycle Illumina NextSeq 550 flow cell. Under the source paper's analysis protocol: Because the immunoSEQ output included only junctional sequences and no quality scores, the filtering could not be the same as the filtering used for full-length reads. Sequences were annotated with PyIR, a Python wrapper for IgBLAST v1.9, using IMGT germline references to assign V/J genes and CDR3. Reads were removed for weak V/J assignments (E-value above 1e-6), missing CDR3, stop codons, out-of-frame junctions, or ambiguous translated residues. V3J clonotypes were defined as sequences sharing the same inferred V gene, J gene, and CDR3 amino acid sequence. To compute the percentage overlap between repertoires, the number of shared unique clonotypes was divided by the size of the smaller repertoire. Repertoire richness was assessed with RTK rarefaction, the Chao1 estimator, and Recon v2.1 estimates of unobserved clonotypes. For all TCRbeta clonotypes obtained by the gDNA method from a handful of donors, generation probabilities were computed with OLGA. Not all clones reach the TCRdb copy of this immuneACCESS table, which keeps in-frame sequences only. Checked studies attribute under half of the gap to unresolved V genes and leave the rest unexplained. V and J calls plus clone size are reproduced from that table; the DNA served to infer D and trimming. This sample has some 500,000 clones in its table, and around 96% of those were observed once. About 0.068% of the sample lies in the top ten.

The sequence links TRBV19 to TRBJ1-1; the best D guess is TRBD1, with 5 bases matching. The sequenced material came from naive CD4+ T cells sorted from blood. Taken with the paper, the label for cell subset or site translates to: CD45RA+ positively selected. This receptor was taken from a woman in her 30s in good health. The nucleotide sequence reads TGTGCCAGTAGTTGGGGACCAGTAGGGAACACTGAAGCTTTCTTT. Protein translation: CASSWGPVGNTEAFF.